What follows is one T cell receptor (beta chain) and its context. Some clones are missing from TCRdb's copy, which holds only in-frame ones; the method was immunoSEQ multiplex PCR. The top ten hold approximately 3.6% of the sample, which has around 70,000 clones, 85% seen once. Time point: after neoadjuvant nivolumab, at surgical resection. The source of the sample is a study of neoadjuvant anti-PD-1 for oral cavity cancer. The J segment lost 6 bases and the V segment lost 10 bases, leaving 6 bases of the junction unmatched. The CDR3 contains 13 residues. The germline V gene has CDR1 SGHNT and CDR2 YYREEE (reference sequence).

Here the sequenced sample was PBMCs, taken after nivolumab (anti-PD-1) treatment. This rearrangement joins TRBV5-4 to TRBJ2-2, with TRBD2 matching over 10 bases. The clonotype originates from a person between 40 and 80 years old with oral cavity squamous cell carcinoma. In DNA, the CDR3 is TGTGCCCAAGCGGGGGGGTCGGCCGGGGAGCTGTTTTTT. As protein: CAQAGGSAGELFF.